The next 5 T cell receptor beta chains were all read from a single sample in a study of T-cell reconstitution after alpha-beta-depleted transplantation in children. A library of TCRbeta sequences, prepared with unique molecular identifiers, was generated. Each CDR3 protein gets one entry after TCRdb re-called the PCR reads with MiXCR. The data show about a million distinct CDR3 sequences, under 30% seen once. The sequencing used PBMCs, mostly from graft donor cells, collected 360 days after TCRalphabeta/CD19-depleted stem cell transplant. The receptors come from a boy in the first two years of life who had a stem cell transplant for SCID, so the T cells may come from the graft donor.

The chain uses TRBV18 and TRBJ2-1; the D is unclear. V dropped 0 bases and J dropped 5 bases, with 8 bases sitting between them. Germline V CDR1 and CDR2: KGHSH, LQKENI. This CDR3 contains 14 residues. CDR3 protein: CASSPPGSNNEQFF. CDR3 DNA sequence: TGTGCCAGCTCACCACCGGGCAGCAACAATGAGCAGTTCTTC.

This chain joins TRBV7-3 and TRBJ2-1, with a tentative D call TRBD1 (5 bases). V dropped 1 base and J dropped 4 bases, with 14 bases sitting between them. CDR1 SGHTA and CDR2 FQGTGA come from the germline V gene. CDR3 size: 16 residues. The CDR3 loop is CASSLKSRVGYNEQFF. In DNA form, the CDR3 reads TGTGCCAGCAGCTTAAAGTCCAGGGTGGGGTACAATGAGCAGTTCTTC.

The chain links TRBV5-1 to TRBJ2-2; 9 bases map to TRBD2. Germline V gene data show CDR1 as SGHRS and CDR2 as YFSETQ. The CDR3 totals 16 residues. Trimming took 6 bases from V and 0 from J; bases not matched to a gene: 6. The DNA of the CDR3 is TGCGCCAGCACCTTCCTAGCGGGACCGAACACCGGGGAGCTGTTTTTT. This encodes CASTFLAGPNTGELFF.

The rearrangement joins TRBV5-1 to TRBJ1-3; D remains ambiguous. CDR3 length equals 16 residues. The V end lost 4 bases, the J end lost 2 bases, and 16 bases lay between the germline ends. Germline assignment: CDR1 SGHRS and CDR2 YFSETQ. CDR3 DNA: TGCGCCAGCAGCGAATATGCCCAGATAACTGGAAACACCATATATTTT. It translates to CASSEYAQITGNTIYF.

This clonotype was detected only a few times. The rearrangement links TRBV18 to TRBJ2-7, with 7 bases matching TRBD2. V lost 1 base to trimming and J lost 5 bases; unmatched junction nucleotides: 8. The CDR3 runs to 15 residues. Germline CDR1 and CDR2: KGHSH and LQKENI. CDR3 in amino acids: CASSPLPSGGDEQYF. Written as DNA, the CDR3 is TGTGCCAGCTCACCACTTCCTTCGGGGGGAGACGAGCAGTACTTC.